This T cell receptor (beta chain) was observed in a study of T-cell memory formation after mild COVID-19. Study in general: Clusters were largely donor specific. Findings and limits, study-wide: Pre-infection memory carried some responding clones, suggesting that cross-reactive memory joined. Day 15 to 85 contractors were CD4/CD8 balanced; later expanders leaned CD4+.

Of note for this clonotype: The antigen is not known.

TCR alpha and TCR beta cDNA libraries carrying sample barcodes and UMIs came from 5'RACE with constant-segment primers. TCRdb used MiXCR to reprocess the 5' RACE reads, holding one entry per CDR3 protein. The sample yields 560,000 or so distinct CDR3 sequences, 17% seen once. The CDR3 covers 14 residues. V was clipped by 0 bases and J by 6 bases, with 11 bases between them. Germline V gives CDR1 LNHNV, CDR2 YYDKDF (reference sequence). The source of this sequence is an adult woman who had mild COVID-19 (a few samples of this study predate the infection). Cell type and time point are not known. Sequencing was performed on PBMCs or a T cell subset sorted from them (not recorded which). The chain is built from TRBV15 and TRBJ1-1; D ambiguous. The CDR3 nucleotides read TGTGCCACCAGCAGAGATTGGGGTACGTCTGAAGCTTTCTTT. Translated, it gives CATSRDWGTSEAFF.